These 14 T cell receptor beta chains share one sample of origin, sequenced in a study of CDR3 diversity in severe acne. A single record per CDR3 protein comes from TCRdb applying MiXCR to the PCR reads. The table shows about 84,000 distinct CDR3 sequences, with under 65% occurring only once. The specimen was blood. The receptors shown here come from a male donor in good health, without acne.

Concerning this clonotype: Without the conserved terminal phenylalanine or tryptophan, this CDR3 likely stems from a read error. The chain carries TRBV9 and TRBJ1-3, with 7 bases matching TRBD1. V dropped 0 bases and J dropped 2; count of bases not matched to a gene: 2. The CDR3 is 15 residues long. Per germline, CDR1 SGDLS and CDR2 YYNGEE. CDR3 sequence: CASSVEGGAGNTIYS. CDR3 coding DNA: TGTGCCAGCAGCGTAGAAGGGGGCGCTGGAAACACCATATATTCT.

The V and J genes are TRBV15 and TRBJ1-1; perhaps TRBD1 as D (6 bases). The CDR3 is 15 amino acids. The germline gives CDR1 LNHNV, CDR2 YYDKDF (reference sequence). Trimming removed 5 bases at V and 6 bases at J, with 19 bases between. In DNA, the CDR3 is TGTGCCACCAGCCCACTCTCCGGGACACGGGCTGAAGCTTTCTTT. Translating gives CATSPLSGTRAEAFF. The complete variable domain, with remaining parts taken from reference TRBV15 and TRBJ1-1, reads DAMVIQNPRYQVTQFGKPVTLSCSQTLNHNVMYWYQQKSSQAPKLLFHYYDKDFNNEADTPDNFQSRRPNTSFCFLDIRSPGLGDTAMYLCATSPLSGTRAEAFFGQGTRLTVV.

The rearrangement uses TRBV12-3 or TRBV12-4 and TRBJ2-7, with TRBD2 as a possible D gene (6 bases). There are 13 residues in the CDR3. Trimming pared 6 bases from V and 0 bases from J, leaving 9 bases between. CDR3 coding DNA: TGTGCCAGCAGGACGGGGGACTCCTACGAGCAGTACTTC. It encodes CASRTGDSYEQYF.

This clonotype was seen repeatedly, ten times or more. This chain connects TRBV25-1 to TRBJ1-4; no definite D call. There are 14 residues in the CDR3. Trimming removed 1 base at V and 7 bases at J, with 10 bases between. Germline CDR1 and CDR2: MGHDK and SYGVNS. CDR3 in DNA: TGTGCCAGCAGTGAATCGGAGGTCGGTGAAAAACTGTTTTTT. Protein sequence: CASSESEVGEKLFF. The full variable domain, rest sourced from reference TRBV25-1 and TRBJ1-4, is EADIYQTPRYLVIGTGKKITLECSQTMGHDKMYWYQQDPGMELHLIHYSYGVNSTEKGDLSSESTVSRIRTEHFPLTLESARPSHTSQYLCASSESEVGEKLFFGSGTQLSVL.

This clonotype was recorded many times. The chain joins TRBV7-2 to TRBJ2-3; possible D gene TRBD1, 5 bases. The V and J ends lost 5 bases and 0 bases respectively, with 15 bases between them. This CDR3 has 16 amino acids. Germline-derived CDR1 and CDR2 are SGHTA and FQGNSA. DNA of the CDR3: TGTGCCAGCAGCCTAGACAGTATTTTTAGCACAGATACGCAGTATTTT. Residues: CASSLDSIFSTDTQYF.

Ten or more counts support this clonotype. The rearrangement joins TRBV19 to TRBJ2-2, with 10 bases fitting TRBD2. The germline CDR1 and CDR2 sequences are LNHDA and SQIVND (reference sequence). CDR3 length: 14 residues. V gave up 9 bases and J gave up 7 bases; unmatched junction bases: 8. CDR3 loop: CARNRTSGGGELFF. The CDR3 nucleotides are TGTGCCAGGAATAGGACTAGCGGAGGCGGGGAGCTGTTTTTT. Filled out from reference TRBV19 and TRBJ2-2, the complete variable domain reads DGGITQSPKYLFRKEGQNVTLSCEQNLNHDAMYWYRQDPGQGLRLIYYSQIVNDFQKGDIAEGYSVSREKKESFPLTVTSAQKNPTAFYLCARNRTSGGGELFFGEGSRLTVL.

This clonotype was observed a few times. In nucleotides, the CDR3 is TGCAGTGCTAGGACCGTGGGGGGCTACACCTTC. Translated: CSARTVGGYTF. The chain employs TRBV20-1 and TRBJ1-2; no clear D. Trimming took 3 bases from V and 8 from J, leaving 10 bases between them. Looked up from germline, CDR1 is DFQATT and CDR2 is SNEGSKA (reference sequence). This CDR3 has 11 residues.

This clonotype was seen a few times. The V and J genes are TRBV19 and TRBJ2-4; 12 bases are a match to TRBD2. CDR1 is LNHDA, CDR2 SQIVND, per germline (reference sequence). CDR3 length: 19 residues. V shed 1 base and J 0 bases; nucleotides not matched to a gene: 7. This chain's CDR3 is CASSIGRLAGDPAKNIQYF. The CDR3 coding sequence is TGTGCCAGTAGTATAGGGAGACTAGCGGGAGACCCAGCCAAAAACATTCAGTACTTC.

There are a few counts of this clonotype. The gene calls are TRBV6-5 and TRBJ1-2, with no clear D. Trimming cost V 2 bases and J 5 bases, with 12 bases left between them. The CDR3 length is 14 residues. Germline assignment: CDR1 MNHEY and CDR2 SVGAGI. The CDR3 protein is CASSYGPGNYGYTF. The CDR3 DNA sequence: TGTGCCAGCAGTTACGGCCCGGGGAATTATGGCTACACCTTC.

This clonotype was observed a single time. The CDR3 carries no conserved terminal phenylalanine or tryptophan, so it likely arises from a read error. No DNA is shown, since the ends of the CDR3 on it are uncertain; the CDR3 is the one TCRdb lists. J is TRBJ2-2 and V is TRBV20-1; TRBD1, the table's D call, was not compared with the DNA. The CDR3 is 17 amino acids long, termini counted. The germline gives CDR1 DFQATT, CDR2 SNEGSKA (reference sequence). The CDR3 spells CSAYRDRASRTPGSSVS.

In the case of this clonotype: With a much larger clone just one base away, this may be a read error. V gene TRBV6-5 combines with J gene TRBJ1-1; D call uncertain. The germline V gene has CDR1 MNHEY and CDR2 SVGAGI. The V end was cut by 2 bases, the J end by 10 bases, with 8 bases between. The CDR3 sequence is 11 residues long. The CDR3 spells CASSYEDRAFF. Here the CDR3 DNA reads TGTGCCAGCAGTTACGAGGATAGAGCTTTCTTT.

This chain uses TRBV7-9 with TRBJ2-7; 10 bases are a match to TRBD1. Germline lookup yields CDR1 SEHNR and CDR2 FQNEAQ (reference sequence). J gave up 5 bases and V 5 bases, and 6 bases lay outside the gene matches. The CDR3 totals 14 residues. The CDR3 loop is CASSLGTGEDEQYF. The CDR3 DNA is TGTGCCAGCAGCCTAGGGACAGGGGAGGACGAGCAGTACTTC.

In this sample, this clonotype turned up a few times. The chain links TRBV6-6 to TRBJ1-3; TRBD1 might be the D (5 bases). The V end was cut by 2 bases, the J end by 0 bases, with 29 bases between. Germline V gene data show CDR1 as MNHNY and CDR2 as SVGAGI (reference sequence). The CDR3 sequence is 22 residues long. Written as DNA, the CDR3 is TGTGCCAGCAGTTACAGGGGCGGCACAGGTGATGATCCCGGGGCCTCTGGAAACACCATATATTTT. Translation gives CASSYRGGTGDDPGASGNTIYF.

The table lists this clonotype with a count of one. The chain uses TRBV5-1 and TRBJ2-1; maybe TRBD1 (6 bases). Per germline, CDR1 SGHRS and CDR2 YFSETQ. This CDR3 has 14 amino acids. Trimming removed 1 base at V and 10 bases at J, with 15 bases between. CDR3 sequence reads: CASSLRQDTYEQFF. The DNA of the CDR3 is TGCGCCAGCAGCTTGAGACAGGATACCTACGAGCAGTTCTTC.